This entry lists 25 T cell receptor beta chains sequenced from one sample in a study of control samples from healthy donors and cancer patients. The data were produced by immunoSEQ multiplex PCR, yet TCRdb's version contains in-frame clones alone and is incomplete. The sample contains some 28,000 clones, around nine tenths of which appear only once. The sequenced sample was PBMCs. All receptors come from a woman in her 40s with lung cancer.

This clone was counted a few times. This chain links TRBV7-8 with TRBJ2-1, with TRBD2 identical over 10 bases. CDR3 length: 15 amino acids. Germline CDR1 is SGHVS and CDR2 is FQNEAQ. V lost 3 bases and J lost 7; bases outside the gene matches: 6. The CDR3 DNA follows: TGTGCCAGCAGCTTCGGCAGCGGGGGGGCAAATGAGCAGTTCTTC. Protein: CASSFGSGGANEQFF. Using reference TRBV7-8 and TRBJ2-1 for the parts outside the CDR3, the full variable domain is GAGVSQSPRYKVAKRGQDVALRCDPISGHVSLFWYQQALGQGPEFLTYFQNEAQLDKSGLPSDRFFAERPEGSVSTLKIQRTQQEDSAVYLCASSFGSGGANEQFFGPGTRLTVL.

V and J are TRBV10-3 and TRBJ2-7, with TRBD2 matching 10 bases. CDR1 and CDR2 (germline): ENHRY, SYGVKD. V shed 4 bases and J 3 bases; nucleotides not matched to a gene: 6. This CDR3 region has 15 residues. The CDR3 DNA is TGTGCCATCAGTGGGGTACTAGCGGGGAGCTACGAGCAGTACTTC. This encodes CAISGVLAGSYEQYF.

The chain has TRBV6-2 or TRBV6-3 and TRBJ1-1; D is perhaps TRBD1 (5 bases). This CDR3 has 15 amino acids. In germline, CDR1 is MNHEY, CDR2 SVGEGT. Trimming shortened V by 2 bases and J by 5 bases, and 15 bases separated the two germline ends. CDR3: CASSYNPGGGTEAFF. CDR3 sequence (DNA): TGTGCCAGCAGTTACAATCCGGGGGGGGGAACTGAAGCTTTCTTT.

V and J are TRBV13 and TRBJ1-5, with D unclear. The germline V gene has CDR1 PRHDT and CDR2 FYEKMQ (reference sequence). Trimming cost V 5 bases and J 0 bases, with 8 bases left between them. The CDR3 has 14 residues. Written as DNA, the CDR3 is TGTGCCAGCAGCGAACGGTTTAGCAATCAGCCCCAGCATTTT. Amino acid sequence: CASSERFSNQPQHF.

The genes are TRBV3-1 (or the pseudogene TRBV3-2) and TRBJ1-6; TRBD1 agrees at 12 bases. Germline assignment: CDR1 LGHDT and CDR2 YNNKEL (reference sequence). The CDR3 is 16 residues long. Trimming at V came to 0 bases and at J to 10 bases, leaving 4 bases not matched to a gene. CDR3 amino acids: CASSQDPGTGGSPLHF. DNA for the CDR3: TGTGCCAGCAGCCAAGACCCCGGGACAGGGGGCTCACCCCTCCACTTT.

The genes are TRBV7-6 and TRBJ2-3; 12 bases fit TRBD2. CDR3 length: 15 residues. V shed 4 bases, J shed 3 bases, and the junction held 2 bases outside the gene matches. Germline-derived CDR1 and CDR2 are SGHVS and FNYEAQ. The CDR3 nucleotides read TGTGCCAGCAGCTCGACTAGCGGGGGTACAGATACGCAGTATTTT. This translates into CASSSTSGGTDTQYF.

The rearrangement joins TRBV29-1 to TRBJ2-7; TRBD1 matches 10 bases. The V gene end was trimmed by 1 base and the J gene end by 2 bases; junction bases not matched to a gene: 2. Germline-derived CDR1 and CDR2 are SQVTM and ANQGSEA. This CDR3 contains 14 residues. The CDR3 sequence: CSVEGGQGTYEQYF. In DNA form, the CDR3 reads TGCAGCGTTGAAGGGGGACAGGGGACCTACGAGCAGTACTTC.

The chain carries TRBV30 and TRBJ1-1; tentative D call: TRBD1 (5 bases). Trimming removed 0 bases at V and 3 bases at J, with 14 bases between. This CDR3 is 15 amino acids long. Germline CDR1 GTSNPN, CDR2 SVGIG (reference sequence). As DNA, the CDR3 is TGTGCCTGGAGTGTAGGGGAGGGGTTGGACACTGAAGCTTTCTTT. Translated, it gives CAWSVGEGLDTEAFF.

This chain links TRBV9 with TRBJ2-3; D tentatively reads TRBD1 or TRBD2 (5 bases each). Per the germline V gene, CDR1 is SGDLS and CDR2 is YYNGEE. The CDR3 has 17 amino acids. Trimming removed 4 bases from V and 5 bases from J, with 23 bases in between. CDR3: CASSPTRSWGSRDTQYF. The CDR3, as DNA: TGTGCCAGCAGCCCCACACGTAGCTGGGGGTCTAGAGATACGCAGTATTTT. Together with reference TRBV9 and TRBJ2-3, the CDR3 gives the full variable domain: DSGVTQTPKHLITATGQRVTLRCSPRSGDLSVYWYQQSLDQGLQFLIQYYNGEERAKGNILERFSAQQFPDLHSELNLSSLELGDSALYFCASSPTRSWGSRDTQYFGPGTRLTVL.

The genes are TRBV28 and TRBJ2-5; 8 bases match TRBD1. The CDR3 length is 14 residues. V was pared by 3 bases and J by 4 bases, with 4 bases of the junction left unmatched. Germline loops: CDR1 MDHEN, CDR2 SYDVKM. The CDR3 loop is CASSFQGAGETQYF. DNA of the CDR3: TGTGCCAGCAGTTTTCAGGGGGCAGGAGAGACCCAGTACTTC.

The rearrangement joins TRBV5-4 to TRBJ1-4; D gene uncertain. CDR3 length: 13 amino acids. CDR1 is SGHNT, CDR2 YYREEE, per germline (reference sequence). V shed 4 bases and J shed 4 bases, with 8 bases lying between them. The CDR3 loop reads CASSPDGNEKLFF. The DNA of the CDR3 is TGTGCCAGCAGCCCGGACGGTAATGAAAAACTGTTTTTT. Combining the CDR3 with reference TRBV5-4 and TRBJ1-4 gives the whole variable domain ETGVTQSPTHLIKTRGQQVTLRCSSQSGHNTVSWYQQALGQGPQFIFQYYREEENGRGNFPPRFSGLQFPNYSSELNVNALELDDSALYLCASSPDGNEKLFFGSGTQLSVL.

This chain joins TRBV5-4 and TRBJ1-6; 7 bases align to TRBD1. Looked up from germline, CDR1 is SGHNT and CDR2 is YYREEE (reference sequence). V shed 8 bases, J shed 9 bases, and the junction held 11 bases outside the gene matches. CDR3 size: 14 residues. CDR3 in amino acids: CASTRGAGSSPLHF. In nucleotides, the CDR3 is TGTGCCAGTACCAGGGGGGCGGGGAGTTCACCCCTCCACTTT.

The V call is TRBV13, the J call TRBJ2-1, with D unclear. Germline values: CDR1 PRHDT, CDR2 FYEKMQ (reference sequence). The CDR3 sequence is 15 residues long. The V gene lost 5 bases and the J gene lost 0 bases, with 11 bases spanning the gap. The CDR3 region has the DNA TGTGCCAGCAGCCGAGGAGTTAGCTCCTACAATGAGCAGTTCTTC. This codes for CASSRGVSSYNEQFF.

Only one count was recorded for this clone. The chain is built from TRBV7-2 and TRBJ2-5; maybe TRBD2 (6 bases). CDR3 length equals 14 residues. The germline V gene encodes CDR1 SGHTA and CDR2 FQGNSA. Trimming cost V 4 bases and J 5 bases, with 14 bases left between them. The CDR3 sequence is CASSSPRGMETQYF. CDR3 sequence (DNA): TGTGCCAGCAGCTCCCCGCGGGGCATGGAGACCCAGTACTTC.

This chain joins TRBV2 and TRBJ1-2, with D possibly matching TRBD1 (6 bases). The CDR3 is 13 amino acids. V lost 5 bases, J lost 2 bases, and 9 bases lay in between. Per the germline V gene, CDR1 is SNHLY and CDR2 is FYNNEI. CDR3 loop: CASSPGENYGYTF. Written as DNA, the CDR3 is TGTGCCAGCAGTCCAGGGGAAAACTATGGCTACACCTTC.

The genes are TRBV12-3 or TRBV12-4 and TRBJ1-2; D unresolved. Deletions cut 2 bases from V and 3 bases from J, with 7 bases between. The CDR3 is made up of 13 amino acids. The DNA of the CDR3 is TGTGCCAGCAGTTTAAGCCGGTACTATGGCTACACCTTC. Protein sequence: CASSLSRYYGYTF.

The chain joins TRBV19 to TRBJ1-6, with TRBD1 matching over 8 bases. The CDR3 runs to 13 residues. V shed 5 bases and J 7 bases; nucleotides not matched to a gene: 1. The germline gives CDR1 LNHDA, CDR2 SQIVND (reference sequence). DNA of the CDR3: TGTGCCAGTAGTGACAGGGGAAATTCACCCCTCCACTTT. It encodes CASSDRGNSPLHF.

The chain employs TRBV25-1 and TRBJ1-1, with 8 bases that match TRBD1. Germline CDR1 MGHDK, CDR2 SYGVNS. Germline trimming cut 1 base from V and 0 bases from J; bases unmatched to any gene: 1. The CDR3 has 15 residues. The DNA for the CDR3 is TGTGCCAGCAGTGAATTGGACAGGGTGAACACTGAAGCTTTCTTT. Its protein is CASSELDRVNTEAFF.

The V call is TRBV10-3, the J call TRBJ2-2; 13 bases are shared with TRBD2. The CDR3 contains 14 residues. The germline CDR1 and CDR2 sequences are ENHRY and SYGVKD. V trimming: 11 bases; J trimming: 6 bases; junction bases outside the gene matches: 6. The DNA of the CDR3 is TGTGCCGCGCGGACTAGCGGGGGTCCCGGGGAGCTGTTTTTT. Translation gives CAARTSGGPGELFF.

The chain joins TRBV7-6 to TRBJ1-5; D unclear. There are 13 residues in the CDR3. Germline CDR1 SGHVS, CDR2 FNYEAQ. V was cut by 3 bases and J by 5 bases, with 8 bases left in between. The CDR3 region is CASSFSDHQPQHF. The DNA of the CDR3 is TGTGCCAGCAGCTTCAGTGACCATCAGCCCCAGCATTTT.

The chain couples TRBV2 to TRBJ2-7, with 9 nucleotides matching TRBD1. V lost 6 bases to trimming and J lost 3 bases; unmatched junction nucleotides: 6. In germline, CDR1 is SNHLY, CDR2 FYNNEI. The CDR3 extends over 14 amino acids. CDR3 sequence reads: CASRGDRDHYEQYF. As DNA, the CDR3 is TGTGCCAGCAGGGGGGACAGGGACCACTACGAGCAGTACTTC. The full variable domain, in which reference TRBV2 and TRBJ2-7 provide the parts outside the CDR3, is EPEVTQTPSHQVTQMGQEVILRCVPISNHLYFYWYRQILGQKVEFLVSFYNNEISEKSEIFDDQFSVERPDGSNFTLKIRSTKLEDSAMYFCASRGDRDHYEQYFGPGTRLTVT.

This chain uses TRBV6-2 or TRBV6-3 with TRBJ2-3; D ambiguous. V lost 5 bases, J lost 2 bases, and 5 bases lay in between. Germline CDR1 is MNHEY and CDR2 is SVGEGT. The CDR3 is 12 residues long. CDR3 residues: CASSTHTDTQYF. CDR3 bases: TGTGCCAGCAGTACCCACACAGATACGCAGTATTTT.

The V and J genes are TRBV7-7 and TRBJ2-5; a possible D gene is TRBD2 (5 bases). CDR3 size: 15 residues. Trimming removed 1 base from V and 4 bases from J, with 13 bases in between. Germline loops: CDR1 SSHAT, CDR2 FNYEAQ (reference sequence). The CDR3 loop reads CASSLGLAGRETQYF. The CDR3 nucleotides read TGTGCCAGCAGCTTAGGGCTAGCCGGGCGAGAGACCCAGTACTTC.

The chain couples TRBV7-9 to TRBJ2-7, with 8 bases identical to TRBD1. The V and J ends lost 5 bases and 2 bases, in that order; junction bases with no gene match: 11. Germline CDR1 is SEHNR and CDR2 is FQNEAQ (reference sequence). The CDR3 consists of 16 residues. CDR3 sequence (DNA): TGTGCCAGCAGCGATCCCGGACAGGGACCCACCTACGAGCAGTACTTC. Translation: CASSDPGQGPTYEQYF.

V and J are TRBV28 and TRBJ2-5; weak D call: TRBD2 (5 bases). V lost 8 bases, J lost 2 bases, and 6 bases lay in between. This CDR3 comprises 11 residues. Germline CDR1 and CDR2: MDHEN and SYDVKM. As DNA, the CDR3 is TGTGCCAGCGGACTTCAAGAGACCCAGTACTTC. Protein product: CASGLQETQYF.